Detailed here is one TCR beta chain. Its antigen specificity is not known. Base qualities were left out, and no much larger clone turns up one base away. Receptor libraries were prepared by the immunoSEQ multiplex PCR assay. For the multiplex PCR, a mixture combining 60 forward primers for TCR Vbeta segments and 13 reverse primers for TCR Jbeta segments was used. The CDR3 region of rearranged TCR beta genes was amplified from genomic DNA with a multiplex PCR assay. The amplified TCR beta libraries were sequenced on the Illumina HiSeq System as 87-base-pair reads. The original methods were these. A later analysis counted about 76 million unique TCR beta chains across the 650 to 700 repertoires, and roughly 10 million of these chains were shared by at least two donors. To remove PCR and sequencing errors, raw reads were error-corrected and collapsed into unique sequences using a nearest-neighbor algorithm that merged closely related sequences. Alignment of CDR3 sequences to IMGT reference sequences was used to assign V, D and J gene segments. For a sequence to be retained, at least a six-nucleotide match to both a V gene segment and a J gene segment was required. A rearrangement counted as productive if the CDR3 had no stop codons and remained in frame with V and J, and every other rearrangement counted as non-productive. Following IMGT convention, CDR3 was defined as the stretch from the second conserved V-encoded cysteine up to the conserved J-encoded phenylalanine. The earlier analysis of 587 of the donors excluded sequences that lacked an unambiguous match to a single V gene segment. An earlier analysis of a few hundred of the donors called V segments functional above 56.7% productive rearrangements and segregating when the between-donor standard deviation exceeded 5%. A statistical classification framework was built to diagnose cytomegalovirus status from the catalog of TCR beta chain sequences. In a later analysis, TCR nucleotide sequences were compared against IMGT/GENE-DB human TR gene sequences so that V and J genes could be assigned. The TCRdist pipeline was used in a later analysis to assign CDR3 sequences and most-parsimonious VDJ recombination scenarios. In a later analysis, each TCR beta chain was defined by its CDR3 amino acid sequence together with its V-gene family, and reads lacking a unique V-gene family were excluded. As a way to deal with suspected cross-contamination and a sequencing artifact, a later analysis dropped approximately 590 nucleotide sequences that were highly shared and had low generation probability. In a later analysis, a clonal expansion index was calculated for each public chain from normalized within-repertoire ranks of inferred template counts. In a later analysis, generation probabilities were computed using a VDJ recombination model fitted to out-of-frame rearrangements, and the results were checked against IGoR. A later analysis scored TCR-TCR, TCR-HLA and TCR-CMV co-occurrence with hypergeometric tests, applying a repertoire-size bias correction to TCR pairs. False discovery rates were estimated in a later analysis by permuting HLA or CMV assignments 20 times. In a later analysis, co-occurring TCRs were grouped using DBSCAN, with TCRdist sequence similarity added in when clustering inside HLA-allele-positive subsets. Repertoires with fewer than 30,000 or more than 120,000 public chains, plus five repertoires with anomalous nucleotide sharing, were excluded from co-occurrence clustering. The clones in this table, taken by TCRdb from immuneACCESS, are in-frame only. Not every clone is retained; where verified, under half of the shortfall comes from an unresolved V gene, and the cause of the rest is unknown. Clone size and V and J calls were adopted from that table, with D and trimming inferred from the DNA. Present in this sample are more than 110,000 clones, 76% of which were seen just once. Roughly 4% of the sample is held by the ten biggest clonotypes.

The entry originates in a study of cytomegalovirus exposure and HLA in healthy donors (dated by TCRdb to the late 2010s). Notes on the research overall: An earlier analysis of some 600 of the donors reported 250 to 350 Gb of sequence data and about 120 million unique TCR beta sequences obtained from about 179 million T cells. A later analysis re-examined previously published TCR beta repertoires from several hundred donors and added high-resolution HLA genotyping to investigate patterns of TCR occurrence. Besides the first cohort of under 700 subjects, a separate validation cohort made up of roughly 120 different subjects was used. Among roughly 400 genotyped donors of the cohort, an average of around 250,000 unique TCR beta nucleotide sequences was sequenced per donor, of which 15% to 20% were non-productive. The study was designed to test whether signatures of past pathogen exposure could be identified by cataloging public T cell receptors. To decide whether each TCR beta V gene segment behaved as functional or pseudogenic, an earlier analysis of some 540 of the donors relied on high-throughput TCR beta sequencing. About 330 gigabases of sequencing data and around 80 million unique TCR sequences made up an early release that covered under 750 HLA-typed donors. Rather than drawing on any new phenotypic data, the later analysis identified candidate immune exposures from TCR beta sequences and the way those sequences occurred across donors. Donor age, sex, ethnicity and CMV serostatus were collected together with the repertoire data. Using immunosequencing, the study profiled T cell repertoires from about 620 subjects and related those repertoires to cytomegalovirus serostatus. To predict cytomegalovirus infection status, the study combined high-throughput TCR immunosequencing, statistical association of individual TCRs with disease status, and machine learning. A later genetic analysis used genome-wide SNP genotypes for about 65% of the 666 donors, treating that subset as a discovery cohort. Every repertoire in the discovery cohort had been generated on one and the same sequencing platform. Four or five DR-DQ haplotypes were handled as single units for association and clustering because linkage in the cohort was strong. Among the roughly 410 genotyped donors, under 90% belonged to the genetic ancestry cluster associated with self-reported Caucasian donors. Class I and class II HLA loci were covered by the typing at four-digit resolution. The number of donors typed differed by locus, with roughly 620-630 for A, B, C, DRB1 and DQB1, 522 for DQA1, approximately 570 for DPA1, and about 450 for DPB1. General conclusions and limits of the study: The cohort was sequenced for TCR beta chains only, and without alpha or paired-chain data the features that could be detected were limited. In an earlier analysis of some 540 of the donors, most TCR beta V segments appeared in productive rearrangements about 87% or about 30% of the time, broadly matching IMGT annotations. Most TCR sequences were seen in very few donors, while some public TCRs were found in many individuals. HLA typing was unavailable for some donors at each locus, so association tests used only the typed subset. A further reported finding was that TCR beta sequences accurately predicted the HLA-A and HLA-B alleles for most subjects in the first cohort. Cytomegalovirus status was reported to be diagnosed by the classifier with high specificity and sensitivity in both the original and validation cohorts. In a later analysis, HLA-associated TCR beta chains showed more clonal expansion and lower generation probabilities than non-associated chains that were equally common. Because counts were too low, roughly 18 rarely observed V segments, including chromosome 9 orphons, were left out of the earlier analysis of some 640 of the donors. For the cohort, immune exposure information was limited to CMV serostatus. In a later analysis, TCR association rates were found to vary across HLA loci, with the most associated TCRs seen for DRB1 alleles and the fewest for HLA-C alleles. In a later analysis, most CMV-associated TCR beta chains were found to appear HLA-restricted, with HLA associations seemingly driven largely by CMV exposure. V-gene and J-gene trimming of TCR beta chains was associated with a missense DCLRE1C variant in a later genetic analysis, and the association was replicated in an independent cohort. According to a later genetic analysis, donors in an Asian-associated ancestry cluster had fewer N-insertions in productive TCRs than the roughly 670-donor mean. Because the 87-base-pair reads could not distinguish some IMGT-functional V segments, including TRBV6-2 and TRBV6-3, those segments were excluded. When HLA alleles, especially DR and DQ, strongly co-occurred, TCR associations were difficult to assign to individual alleles. A later analysis associated 16,951 TCR beta sequences with specific HLA alleles at a false discovery rate of 0.05. A cluster of highly shared sequence variants was judged likely to be a technical artifact of the sequencing pipeline. Correlated functional status among segregating V segments might be attributable to linkage disequilibrium, but an unknown experimental factor could not be ruled out. In a later analysis, several top co-occurrence clusters were reported to appear linked to parvovirus B19, influenza, CMV and Epstein-Barr virus. Presence/absence analyses assumed roughly uniform sequencing depth across donors, an assumption that may not hold. In vitro tests confirmed that a few of the cytomegalovirus-associated TCR beta chains recognize cytomegalovirus antigens. The study gave a list of 150 to 200 TCR beta chains associated with cytomegalovirus. The authors suggested that the approach could potentially be generalized to other disease states and immunological phenotypes.

The germline V gene yields SQVTM for CDR1 and ANQGSEA for CDR2. The trim is 5 bases for V and 5 bases for J, with a gap of 12 bases between the germline ends. Including cysteine and phenylalanine, the CDR3 has 13 amino acids. The read is trimmed to its CDR3 DNA, 39 bases read in frame from base 1. The cohort consisted of hundreds of healthy bone marrow donors. All cohort members were sampled while nominally healthy, although unrecorded immune exposures were likely present. The donor tested CMV seronegative, placing the donor among the roughly 400 seronegative members of the cohort. A peripheral blood sample was collected from each donor, and TCR beta sequencing was performed on peripheral blood mononuclear cells. Genomic DNA was extracted from the blood cell samples with the Qiagen DNeasy Blood Extraction Kit.

Source material: PBMCs. The chain was built from TRBV29-1 and TRBJ2-2, with the D gene not clear enough to name. The clonotype was recovered from a man aged 18 to 35 in good health and CMV-seronegative. The nucleotide sequence reads TGCAGCGTTCCCAAACCACTGACCGGGGAGCTGTTTTTT. This translates into CSVPKPLTGELFF.